These 27 T cell receptor beta chains originate from one sample sequenced in a study of beta chain features in type 1 diabetes. General study points: Type 1 diabetes patients had moderately but significantly shorter TCRB CDR3s in all four CD4+ subsets.

Their antigen targets remain unknown. cDNA synthesis used the whole RNA isolate, giving expressed TCRB sequences. Assay: immunoSEQ multiplex PCR; the TCRdb copy retains only in-frame clones and omits some. Of fewer than 350,000 clones listed, 14% to 15% are singletons. Sequenced material: naive CD4+ T cells from blood. The receptors derive from a young man with type 1 diabetes.

The V call is TRBV5-1, the J call TRBJ2-3, with D possibly TRBD2 on 5 matching bases. The CDR3 is 16 residues long. The germline CDR1 and CDR2 sequences are SGHRS and YFSETQ. Trimming stripped 0 bases from V and 0 bases from J, with 11 bases between. CDR3 nucleotide sequence: TGCGCCAGCAGCTTGGTCCTAGCAGCTAGCACAGATACGCAGTATTTT. Translated: CASSLVLAASTDTQYF.

The chain recombines TRBV19 with TRBJ2-7; TRBD1 might be the D (5 bases). Trimming took 4 bases from V and 9 from J, leaving 16 bases between them. The germline gives CDR1 LNHDA, CDR2 SQIVND (reference sequence). The CDR3 is 13 amino acids. CDR3 sequence: CASSRGGSFGQYF. As DNA, the CDR3 is TGTGCCAGTAGTAGGGGCGGATCTTTCGGGCAGTACTTC.

V usage is TRBV6-5 and J usage is TRBJ1-5; D may be TRBD1 (5 bases). V lost 3 bases to trimming and J lost 8 bases, with 17 bases between them. This CDR3 is 15 amino acids long. From germline, CDR1 is MNHEY and CDR2 SVGAGI. CDR3 bases: TGTGCCAGCAGTTATACCGGGACGTGGGGGGAGCCCCAGCATTTT. Translation gives CASSYTGTWGEPQHF.

This rearrangement joins TRBV28 to TRBJ2-5; 10 bases map to TRBD1. The CDR3 consists of 16 residues. With V trimmed by 3 bases and J by 0 bases, 4 bases remained unmatched. Germline values: CDR1 MDHEN, CDR2 SYDVKM. The CDR3 spells CASSLSGQGYQETQYF. The DNA of the CDR3 is TGTGCCAGCAGTTTGTCGGGACAGGGGTACCAAGAGACCCAGTACTTC.

This clone came up a few times. The chain combines TRBV25-1 with TRBJ1-2; 9 nucleotides align to TRBD1. Germline V CDR1 and CDR2: MGHDK, SYGVNS. The CDR3 spans 13 residues. The V and J ends lost 2 bases and 7 bases, in that order; junction bases with no gene match: 2. The CDR3 protein is CASSEPGQGGYTF. As DNA, the CDR3 is TGTGCCAGCAGTGAACCGGGACAGGGTGGCTACACCTTC.

In this sample, this clone turned up a few times. The V call is TRBV11-3, the J call TRBJ2-5; D may be TRBD2 (5 bases). From germline, CDR1 is SGHNT and CDR2 YENEEA. V dropped 5 bases and J dropped 7 bases, with 14 bases sitting between them. There are 13 residues in the CDR3. CDR3 DNA sequence: TGTGCCAGCAGCCGTAGGGCCCGGGGGACCCAGTACTTC. Protein sequence: CASSRRARGTQYF.

The chain joins TRBV28 to TRBJ2-1; perhaps TRBD2 as D (8 bases). V gave up 6 bases and J gave up 3 bases, with 24 bases separating them. The CDR3 length is 18 residues. Germline loops: CDR1 MDHEN, CDR2 SYDVKM. CDR3 in amino acids: CASRGEGASGRYYNEQFF. The CDR3 bases are TGTGCCAGCAGGGGAGAGGGGGCTAGCGGGCGATACTACAATGAGCAGTTCTTC.

The table lists this clone with a few counts. In nucleotides, the CDR3 is TGTGCCAGCAGCTTAGGGGGCCTCAGGGAGACCCAGTACTTC. As protein: CASSLGGLRETQYF. The chain employs TRBV7-2 and TRBJ2-5, with a tentative D call TRBD1 (5 bases). The germline gives CDR1 SGHTA, CDR2 FQGNSA. V was trimmed by 1 base and J by 5 bases, leaving 11 bases between them. The CDR3 loop spans 14 amino acids.

This clone has a handful of counts. This chain uses TRBV4-3 with TRBJ2-6; D is possibly TRBD2 (7 bases). Trimming shortened V by 2 bases and J by 4 bases, and 12 bases separated the two germline ends. The CDR3 totals 16 residues. CDR1 and CDR2 from the germline V gene are LGHNA and YSLEER. CDR3 amino acids: CASSQRGAIGANVLTF. CDR3 nucleotide sequence: TGCGCCAGCAGCCAACGGGGGGCAATCGGGGCCAACGTCCTGACTTTC.

The chain couples TRBV27 to TRBJ1-3; tentatively, D is TRBD1 (5 bases). Per germline, CDR1 MNHEY and CDR2 SMNVEV (reference sequence). V lost 1 base to trimming and J lost 4 bases, with 8 bases between them. The CDR3 contains 14 residues. The CDR3 DNA reads TGTGCCAGCAGTTTATGGGGCGGCGGAAACACCATATATTTT. Its translation is CASSLWGGGNTIYF.

This clone turned up a few times. This chain uses TRBV28 with TRBJ2-1; D gene uncertain. Germline CDR1 and CDR2: MDHEN and SYDVKM. CDR3 length: 11 residues. V dropped 8 bases and J dropped 4 bases, with 6 bases sitting between them. DNA of the CDR3: TGTGCCAGCGGCTTATACAATGAGCAGTTCTTC. Its translation: CASGLYNEQFF.

This clone was seen a handful of times. The V call is TRBV28, the J call TRBJ2-5, with 8 nucleotides matching TRBD2. Germline V gene data show CDR1 as MDHEN and CDR2 as SYDVKM. The CDR3 totals 16 residues. The V gene end was trimmed by 8 bases and the J gene end by 5 bases; junction bases not matched to a gene: 16. CDR3 nucleotide sequence: TGTGCCAGCGGTGGAGTAGCGGGAAGTCCGGGGGAGACCCAGTACTTC. Residues: CASGGVAGSPGETQYF.

The rearrangement links TRBV7-2 to TRBJ2-7; perhaps TRBD2 as D (5 bases). CDR3 size: 14 residues. Germline V lookup: CDR1 SGHTA, CDR2 FQGNSA. V was cut by 5 bases and J by 4 bases, with 15 bases left in between. The CDR3 sequence: CASSHVVGEYEQYF. CDR3 nucleotides: TGTGCCAGCAGCCACGTAGTGGGAGAGTACGAGCAGTACTTC.

A few counts support this clone. This rearrangement joins TRBV7-2 to TRBJ2-6, with D perhaps matching TRBD1 (5 bases). The length of the CDR3 is 17 residues. Germline CDR1 and CDR2: SGHTA and FQGNSA. The V end was cut by 1 base, the J end by 0 bases, with 10 bases between. In DNA form, the CDR3 reads TGTGCCAGCAGCTTAGTGCGGACACCCTCTGGGGCCAACGTCCTGACTTTC. Encoded protein: CASSLVRTPSGANVLTF.

This clone has only a few counts. At the DNA level, this CDR3 is encoded by other sequences in the same sample as well. CDR3 bases: TGTGCCAGCAGTTTAACGAGCTCCGGGGCCAACGTCCTGACTTTC. Translating gives CASSLTSSGANVLTF. This chain links TRBV28 with TRBJ2-6; D gene unclear. Germline CDR1 reads MDHEN; CDR2 reads SYDVKM. V lost 2 bases to trimming and J lost 4 bases, with 9 bases between them. The CDR3 has 15 residues.

This clone was observed a few times. The chain couples TRBV7-9 to TRBJ2-3; D ambiguous. Trimming stripped 5 bases from V and 1 base from J, with 13 bases between. The germline CDR1 and CDR2 sequences are SEHNR and FQNEAQ (reference sequence). The length of the CDR3 is 15 residues. In DNA, the CDR3 is TGTGCCAGCAGCCCGACCCCCCGGGGCACAGATACGCAGTATTTT. It is translated as CASSPTPRGTDTQYF.

The table lists this clone with a few counts. The V gene is TRBV30, the J gene TRBJ2-5; D not resolved. The CDR3 runs 11 residues. Germline V gives CDR1 GTSNPN, CDR2 SVGIG (reference sequence). With 4 bases removed from V and 5 bases from J, the gap between germline ends came to 8 bases. CDR3 protein: CAWTSAETQYF. CDR3 nucleotides: TGTGCCTGGACCTCTGCGGAGACCCAGTACTTC.

The V and J genes are TRBV6-5 and TRBJ1-1; D gene uncertain. The germline V gene encodes CDR1 MNHEY and CDR2 SVGAGI. Trimming pared 2 bases from V and 11 bases from J, leaving 15 bases between. This CDR3 is 13 amino acids long. DNA for the CDR3: TGTGCCAGCAGTTACAGAGGAGGTAGTCGGGCTTTCTTT. It encodes CASSYRGGSRAFF.

This clone was picked up a small number of times. V and J are TRBV4-1 and TRBJ1-2; tentatively, D is TRBD1 (5 bases). The CDR3 extends over 16 amino acids. V was clipped by 2 bases and J by 5 bases, with 18 bases between them. Germline CDR1 reads MGHRA; CDR2 reads YSYEKL. CDR3 protein: CASSQPRRGRGYGYTF. CDR3 bases: TGCGCCAGCAGCCAACCTAGACGGGGCCGGGGGTATGGCTACACCTTC.

This clone was counted a few times. This chain links TRBV28 with TRBJ2-1; TRBD1 aligns across 7 bases. The junction had 9 bases not matched to a gene; V was cut back by 6 bases and J by 4 bases. Germline CDR1 reads MDHEN; CDR2 reads SYDVKM. The CDR3 consists of 15 residues. The CDR3 nucleotides are TGTGCCAGCAGAGTACCCGGGACAGTATACAATGAGCAGTTCTTC. Amino acids: CASRVPGTVYNEQFF.

This clone was observed a few times. The chain combines TRBV7-9 with TRBJ2-5, with TRBD2 matching 9 bases. Trimming took 1 base from V and 0 from J; bases not matched to a gene: 12. Germline values: CDR1 SEHNR, CDR2 FQNEAQ (reference sequence). The CDR3 is 19 residues long. CDR3 in DNA: TGTGCCAGCAGCTTAGGAGTCGTGGCCAGCGGGGGGTACCAAGAGACCCAGTACTTC. Its protein is CASSLGVVASGGYQETQYF.

This chain uses TRBV30 with TRBJ2-5; possible D gene TRBD2, 5 bases. The germline CDR1 and CDR2 sequences are GTSNPN and SVGIG (reference sequence). V lost 2 bases and J 5 bases, leaving 15 bases between the germline ends. The CDR3 is 14 residues long. The CDR3 region is CAWSKTRHFETQYF. CDR3 sequence (DNA): TGTGCCTGGAGTAAAACTAGACACTTCGAGACCCAGTACTTC.

The chain is built from TRBV30 and TRBJ1-2, with a weak D call TRBD1 (5 bases). Germline V gene data show CDR1 as GTSNPN and CDR2 as SVGIG (reference sequence). V lost 7 bases to trimming and J lost 7 bases, with 19 bases between them. The length of the CDR3 is 13 residues. For the CDR3, the DNA is TGTGCCTTTAAAGGGGTCCAGGCAGGTGGCTACACCTTC. Amino acid sequence: CAFKGVQAGGYTF.

The chain couples TRBV2 to TRBJ2-5; TRBD2 matches 10 bases. CDR3 length equals 16 residues. Germline CDR1 and CDR2: SNHLY and FYNNEI. The V gene end was trimmed by 10 bases and the J gene end by 2 bases; junction bases not matched to a gene: 13. The CDR3: CAIRRGASGGQETQYF. The CDR3 region has the DNA TGTGCCATCCGCCGGGGCGCTAGCGGGGGTCAAGAGACCCAGTACTTC.

The chain links TRBV19 to TRBJ2-1, with D perhaps TRBD2 (6 bases). The V and J ends lost 7 bases and 5 bases respectively, with 15 bases between them. CDR1 and CDR2 (germline): LNHDA, SQIVND (reference sequence). The CDR3 loop spans 14 amino acids. CDR3 residues: CASTLGSGHNEQFF. Written as DNA, the CDR3 is TGTGCCAGTACCCTCGGTAGCGGCCACAATGAGCAGTTCTTC.

This clone was detected only a few times. The gene calls are TRBV19 and TRBJ2-6; TRBD1 matches at 9 bases. The germline CDR1 and CDR2 sequences are LNHDA and SQIVND (reference sequence). V lost 5 bases to trimming and J lost 4 bases; unmatched junction nucleotides: 6. The CDR3 has 16 residues. The CDR3 loop reads CASSHRTGAGANVLTF. CDR3 coding DNA: TGTGCCAGTAGTCACCGGACAGGGGCCGGGGCCAACGTCCTGACTTTC.

This chain connects TRBV19 to TRBJ1-1; D is unresolved. Trimming shortened V by 6 bases and J by 4 bases, and 21 bases separated the two germline ends. The CDR3 length is 16 residues. Germline V gene lookup returns CDR1 LNHDA and CDR2 SQIVND (reference sequence). In nucleotides, the CDR3 is TGTGCCAGTAGGCCCATTGGGGATGCGAGCGGCACTGAAGCTTTCTTT. It codes for CASRPIGDASGTEAFF. The variable domain in full, with the rest retrieved from reference TRBV19 and TRBJ1-1, is DGGITQSPKYLFRKEGQNVTLSCEQNLNHDAMYWYRQDPGQGLRLIYYSQIVNDFQKGDIAEGYSVSREKKESFPLTVTSAQKNPTAFYLCASRPIGDASGTEAFFGQGTRLTVV.